One and the same sample provided the 32 T cell receptor beta chains below, sequenced in a study of immune heterogeneity within non-small cell lung tumors. Bulk tumor genomic DNA constituted the template, at about 600 ng per sample. Taken during surgery, several biopsies per primary tumor were spaced as far apart as possible within the tumor mass. Curative operations were performed on patients who had untreated, newly diagnosed non-small cell lung cancer. Multiplex PCR with 32 V and 13 J primers amplified TCR beta CDR3. TCRdb passed the multiplex PCR reads through MiXCR, listing each CDR3 protein once. Of over 20,000 distinct CDR3 sequences in the sample, 28% were seen once. The material sequenced was lung tumor tissue. These receptors were collected from a middle-aged man with non-small cell lung cancer.

The chain employs TRBV4-3 and TRBJ1-2, with TRBD1 identical over 7 bases. Germline values: CDR1 LGHNA, CDR2 YSLEER. V was pared by 2 bases and J by 4 bases, with 7 bases of the junction left unmatched. This CDR3 has 15 residues. The CDR3 sequence is CASSQTSTGSYGYTF. The CDR3 coding sequence is TGCGCCAGCAGCCAAACCTCGACAGGGAGCTATGGCTACACCTTC.

A remark on this clonotype: A much larger clone lies a single base off, so this may be a read error. The chain uses TRBV5-1 and TRBJ2-7; 11 positions match TRBD2. V lost 4 bases to trimming and J lost 6 bases; unmatched junction nucleotides: 6. In germline, CDR1 is SGHRS, CDR2 YFSETQ. CDR3 length: 14 residues. Written as DNA, the CDR3 is TGCGCCAGCAGCCCCAGACTAGCGGGATTCGAGCAGTACTTC. This encodes CASSPRLAGFEQYF.

As concerns this clonotype: A much larger clone is a single base away; this may be a read error. The chain carries TRBV7-2 and TRBJ1-2; tentatively, D is TRBD1 (5 bases). V was clipped by 8 bases and J by 6 bases, with 19 bases between them. This CDR3 region has 14 residues. CDR1 is SGHTA, CDR2 FQGNSA, per germline. As DNA, the CDR3 is TGTGCCAGCCGAAGTGCAGGGCGCGCGGATGGCTACACCTTC. It specifies CASRSAGRADGYTF.

CDR3 sequence: CASSDLPRQAYEQYF. CDR3 DNA sequence: TGCGCCAGCAGTGATCTTCCGAGACAAGCCTACGAGCAGTACTTC. This chain uses TRBV10-2 with TRBJ2-7; D not certain. Deletions cut 3 bases from V and 2 bases from J, with 14 bases between. The length of the CDR3 is 15 residues. Germline assignment: CDR1 WSHSY and CDR2 SAAADI.

The CDR3 reads CSARPLPGGAGETQYF. The CDR3 bases are TGCAGTGCTAGACCCCTCCCGGGGGGCGCAGGGGAGACCCAGTACTTC. The chain uses TRBV20-1 and TRBJ2-5; D might be TRBD2 (7 bases). Germline lookup yields CDR1 DFQATT and CDR2 SNEGSKA (reference sequence). The CDR3 totals 16 residues. V was clipped by 2 bases and J by 5 bases, with 21 bases between them.

This chain joins TRBV5-1 and TRBJ1-1, with D maybe TRBD1 (6 bases). The CDR3 has 15 amino acids. V lost 4 bases, J lost 5 bases, and 18 bases lay in between. Germline V gives CDR1 SGHRS, CDR2 YFSETQ. CDR3 residues: CASSPRGGPGTEAFF. DNA of the CDR3: TGCGCCAGCAGCCCCCGGGGGGGGCCGGGAACTGAAGCTTTCTTT. The full variable domain, its missing parts supplied by reference TRBV5-1 and TRBJ1-1, is KAGVTQTPRYLIKTRGQQVTLSCSPISGHRSVSWYQQTPGQGLQFLFEYFSETQRNKGNFPGRFSGRQFSNSRSEMNVSTLELGDSALYLCASSPRGGPGTEAFFGQGTRLTVV.

Notes on this clonotype: This may stem from a read error, because a much larger clone lies one nucleotide away. The rearrangement uses TRBV13 and TRBJ2-7, with 7 nucleotides matching TRBD1. From germline, CDR1 is PRHDT and CDR2 FYEKMQ (reference sequence). The J segment lost 5 bases and the V segment lost 4 bases, leaving 8 bases of the junction unmatched. The CDR3 contains 14 residues. The CDR3 bases are TGTGCCAGCAGCTCCGGACAGGCCTTCCACGAGCAGTACTTC. Protein product: CASSSGQAFHEQYF.

The chain recombines TRBV27 with TRBJ1-1; possibly TRBD1 for D (5 bases). This CDR3 has 16 residues. The germline V gene encodes CDR1 MNHEY and CDR2 SMNVEV (reference sequence). Trimming took 2 bases from V and 4 from J, leaving 17 bases between them. This CDR3 reads CASSLQTTIQGTEAFF. Here the CDR3 DNA reads TGTGCCAGCAGTTTACAGACAACCATTCAGGGCACTGAAGCTTTCTTT.

This clonotype was counted a few times. The chain is built from TRBV20-1 and TRBJ2-1, with D unresolved. CDR1 and CDR2 from the germline V gene are DFQATT and SNEGSKA (reference sequence). Deletions cut 1 base from V and 2 bases from J, with 15 bases between. The CDR3 sequence is 16 residues long. DNA for the CDR3: TGCAGTGCTAGAGGCCCCCCAGTTGGGCCCTACAATGAGCAGTTCTTC. Translated: CSARGPPVGPYNEQFF.

For this clonotype: A much larger clone differs from this one at a single base, so this may be a read error. The conserved closing phenylalanine or tryptophan is absent in this CDR3, likely reflecting a read error. The chain couples TRBV27 to TRBJ1-2; D is unclear. From germline, CDR1 is MNHEY and CDR2 SMNVEV (reference sequence). Trimming left V 2 bases short and J 3 bases short, with 7 bases between. This CDR3 is built from 13 residues. CDR3 amino acids: CASSLGPDYGYTL. The CDR3 DNA is TGTGCCAGCAGTTTAGGACCCGACTATGGCTACACCCTC.

Relative to its sample, this clonotype is medium-sized. This chain joins TRBV5-1 and TRBJ1-2, with D tentatively TRBD1 (6 bases). There are 14 residues in the CDR3. Deletions cut 4 bases from V and 2 bases from J, with 12 bases between. Per the germline V gene, CDR1 is SGHRS and CDR2 is YFSETQ. The CDR3: CASSRLGGNYGYTF. CDR3 sequence (DNA): TGCGCCAGCAGCCGACTTGGGGGCAACTATGGCTACACCTTC.

Relative to its sample, this clonotype is medium-sized. This chain uses TRBV27 with TRBJ2-7; 11 bases fit TRBD1. From germline, CDR1 is MNHEY and CDR2 SMNVEV (reference sequence). The CDR3 sequence is 14 residues long. Trimming took 6 bases from V and 4 from J; bases not matched to a gene: 5. The CDR3 loop reads CASRRTGGFYEQYF. In DNA, the CDR3 is TGTGCCAGCAGGCGGACAGGGGGCTTTTACGAGCAGTACTTC.

This clonotype was counted ten times or more. The gene calls are TRBV7-8 and TRBJ2-1, with D perhaps being TRBD1 or TRBD2 (5 bases each). Germline assignment: CDR1 SGHVS and CDR2 FQNEAQ. This CDR3 contains 16 residues. With 2 bases removed from V and 4 bases from J, the gap between germline ends came to 15 bases. The CDR3 DNA reads as TGTGCCAGCAGCTTATTTGGGCAGGGAGCGTACAATGAGCAGTTCTTC. Protein: CASSLFGQGAYNEQFF.

This clonotype has a handful of counts. The V gene is TRBV19, the J gene TRBJ2-4, with D unclear. The CDR3 has 14 amino acids. Germline CDR1 and CDR2: LNHDA and SQIVND (reference sequence). V was cut by 4 bases and J by 9 bases, with 16 bases left in between. For the CDR3, the DNA is TGTGCCAGTAGTACCCACGAAAGAGTGGGCATTCAGTACTTC. It codes for CASSTHERVGIQYF.

This clonotype was detected a few times. This chain connects TRBV12-3 or TRBV12-4 to TRBJ2-2; 12 positions agree with TRBD2. This CDR3 spans 18 amino acids. The ends lost 5 bases at V and 1 base at J; junction bases unmatched: 8. The CDR3 region is CASSRHSTSGRNTGELFF. The CDR3 DNA is TGTGCCAGCAGTCGCCACTCGACTAGCGGGAGGAACACCGGGGAGCTGTTTTTT.

Concerning this clonotype: At one end the junction does not follow the germline gene, possibly because of a read error. The gene calls are TRBV3-1 and TRBJ1-4, with a possible D match to TRBD1 (5 bases). Looked up from germline, CDR1 is LGHDT and CDR2 is YNNKEL (reference sequence). This CDR3 comprises 14 residues. CDR3 nucleotides: TGTGCCAACAGCCAAGCAGGGTGGAGTGAAAAACTGTTTTTT. This codes for CANSQAGWSEKLFF.

This clonotype was seen a single time. Given a much more abundant clone one base away, this may be a read error. The chain is built from TRBV7-2 and TRBJ2-7; D unresolved. Germline V lookup: CDR1 SGHTA, CDR2 FQGNSA. V lost 7 bases to trimming and J lost 6 bases, with 16 bases between them. The CDR3 has 13 residues. The CDR3 spells CASIFGLVREQYF. DNA of the CDR3: TGTGCCAGCATCTTTGGTCTAGTACGCGAGCAGTACTTC.

The chain has TRBV7-9 and TRBJ1-2; the D is unclear. CDR1 and CDR2 (germline): SEHNR, FQNEAQ (reference sequence). V was clipped by 1 base and J by 4 bases, with 10 bases between them. The CDR3 runs to 14 residues. The CDR3 is CASSLEALCYGYTF. In DNA, the CDR3 is TGTGCCAGCAGCTTAGAGGCCCTATGCTATGGCTACACCTTC.

Details on this clonotype: Because the CDR3 is missing its conserved closing phenylalanine or tryptophan, this is likely a read error. The chain recombines TRBV7-2 with TRBJ2-6; no clear D gene. The CDR3 is 15 amino acids. V lost 4 bases and J 1 base, leaving 8 bases between the germline ends. Germline V gives CDR1 SGHTA, CDR2 FQGNSA. DNA of the CDR3: TGTGCCAGCAGCTCCTCCATGTCTGGGGCCAACGTCCTGACTTTG. Its translation is CASSSSMSGANVLTL.

This clonotype occurred many times. This sequence joins TRBV3-1 and TRBJ1-3; D gene ambiguous. Trimming left V 4 bases short and J 3 bases short, with 10 bases between. Germline values: CDR1 LGHDT, CDR2 YNNKEL (reference sequence). The CDR3 loop spans 14 amino acids. This CDR3 reads CASSPRSGGNTIYF. The CDR3 nucleotides read TGTGCCAGCAGCCCCAGAAGTGGTGGAAACACCATATATTTT.

This clonotype is deemed medium-sized. The gene calls are TRBV19 and TRBJ2-7; 7 positions match TRBD2. After removal of 2 bases from V and 3 bases from J, the junction contained 13 bases not matched to a gene. Germline lookup yields CDR1 LNHDA and CDR2 SQIVND (reference sequence). The CDR3 is 17 amino acids. The CDR3 coding sequence is TGTGCCAGTAGTATAATTTGGGGGGAGGGCCGGATCTACGAGCAGTACTTC. It yields the protein CASSIIWGEGRIYEQYF.

On this clonotype itself: A much larger clone differs from this one at a single base, so this may be a read error. This chain connects TRBV19 to TRBJ2-7, with TRBD1 identical over 10 bases. Germline V gene data show CDR1 as LNHDA and CDR2 as SQIVND (reference sequence). CDR3 size: 15 residues. The CDR3 DNA is TGTGCCAGTAGTCCCCCGGGACAGGGGTATCACGAGCGGTACTTC. Amino acid sequence: CASSPPGQGYHERYF.

Only a few counts were recorded for this clonotype. This chain links TRBV7-2 with TRBJ2-3; possibly TRBD1 for D (6 bases). Germline CDR1 reads SGHTA; CDR2 reads FQGNSA. The CDR3 loop spans 17 amino acids. Deletions cut 0 bases from V and 1 base from J, with 14 bases between. The CDR3 is CASSLARQARGTDTQYF. As DNA, the CDR3 is TGTGCCAGCAGCTTAGCTCGACAGGCGAGGGGCACAGATACGCAGTATTTT.

The J gene is TRBJ2-3, the V gene TRBV20-1, with D possibly matching TRBD1 (5 bases). V dropped 4 bases and J dropped 7 bases, with 18 bases sitting between them. The germline V gene has CDR1 DFQATT and CDR2 SNEGSKA (reference sequence). The CDR3 contains 14 residues. The CDR3 DNA reads as TGCAGTGCTAAACAGGACCATCTCCGTCATACGCAGTATTTT. This codes for CSAKQDHLRHTQYF.

This clonotype qualifies as medium-sized. V gene TRBV20-1 combines with J gene TRBJ1-5; D call uncertain. Looked up from germline, CDR1 is DFQATT and CDR2 is SNEGSKA (reference sequence). There are 12 residues in the CDR3. Trimming took off 6 bases at V and 3 bases at J, with 9 bases between the two ends. CDR3: CSAAAYNQPQHF. DNA of the CDR3: TGCAGTGCGGCAGCCTACAATCAGCCCCAGCATTTT.

This rearrangement joins TRBV7-9 to TRBJ1-1, with TRBD1 matching over 10 bases. V lost 5 bases and J lost 4; bases outside the gene matches: 4. CDR1 is SEHNR and CDR2 is FQNEAQ in the germline V gene (reference sequence). The CDR3 contains 14 residues. The CDR3 region is CASSPGQGVTEAFF. CDR3 coding DNA: TGTGCCAGCAGCCCCGGACAGGGGGTCACTGAAGCTTTCTTT. The complete variable domain, with remaining parts taken from reference TRBV7-9 and TRBJ1-1, reads DTGVSQNPRHKITKRGQNVTFRCDPISEHNRLYWYRQTLGQGPEFLTYFQNEAQLEKSRLLSDRFSAERPKGSFSTLEIQRTEQGDSAMYLCASSPGQGVTEAFFGQGTRLTVV.

The chain couples TRBV19 to TRBJ1-5; D not certain. The V gene lost 3 bases and the J gene lost 0 bases, with 9 bases spanning the gap. This CDR3 is 15 amino acids long. Germline V gives CDR1 LNHDA, CDR2 SQIVND (reference sequence). The CDR3 DNA is TGTGCCAGTAGTATTGGGTCGAATAGCAATCAGCCCCAGCATTTT. Amino acid sequence: CASSIGSNSNQPQHF.

This clonotype has at least ten counts. The chain recombines TRBV20-1 with TRBJ2-1; 7 bases map to TRBD1. Germline V gene data show CDR1 as DFQATT and CDR2 as SNEGSKA (reference sequence). Losses at the gene ends were 5 bases for V and 7 bases for J; bases not matched to a gene: 17. The CDR3 totals 16 residues. The CDR3: CSASPPGTATSNEQFF. The CDR3 coding sequence is TGCAGTGCTTCCCCCCCCGGGACAGCCACTTCGAATGAGCAGTTCTTC.

This clonotype was seen many times. The chain joins TRBV20-1 to TRBJ1-2; 9 bases fit TRBD1. This CDR3 spans 16 amino acids. V lost 3 bases to trimming and J lost 5 bases; unmatched junction nucleotides: 13. CDR1 is DFQATT, CDR2 SNEGSKA, per germline (reference sequence). The CDR3 DNA is TGCAGTGCTAGGGGCGCCGGGACAGGGAGCTTTTATGGCTACACCTTC. Amino acids: CSARGAGTGSFYGYTF.

This clonotype was seen ten or more times. CDR3 loop: CASTTPGGQPQHF. The CDR3 DNA sequence: TGTGCCAGCACCACGCCCGGGGGACAGCCCCAGCATTTT. The chain recombines TRBV12-3 or TRBV12-4 with TRBJ1-5; TRBD1 is a possible D gene (5 bases). Deletions cut 7 bases from V and 7 bases from J, with 14 bases between. There are 13 residues in the CDR3.

This sequence joins TRBV24-1 and TRBJ2-1; no definite D call. V lost 9 bases and J lost 5, with 10 bases in between. The CDR3 is made up of 12 amino acids. The germline CDR1 and CDR2 sequences are KGHDR and SFDVKD. The CDR3 DNA follows: TGTGCCACCGCCAGAGCCGACAATGAGCAGTTCTTC. This sequence encodes CATARADNEQFF.

A few counts support this clonotype. The chain employs TRBV18 and TRBJ1-5, with TRBD1 matching 10 bases. V lost 4 bases, J lost 1 base, and 1 base stayed unmatched. Germline CDR1 reads KGHSH; CDR2 reads LQKENI. The CDR3 is 15 amino acids. The CDR3 sequence is CASSQGQGSNQPQHF. The CDR3 DNA reads as TGTGCCAGCTCACAGGGACAGGGGAGCAATCAGCCCCAGCATTTT.